This TCR beta chain was sequenced during a study of shared T cell receptors in the human thymus (dated by TCRdb to the early 2020s). Looking at the study overall: The study examined how self-reactive, shared T-cell receptor alpha chains are generated in the human thymus.

This clone came up once. The antigen it binds to is not known. Base qualities are not at hand, and no much larger clone is one base apart. Library preparation used the immunoSEQ multiplex PCR assay. In TCRdb, the immuneACCESS table is reduced to in-frame sequences with V and J assigned. These tables do not hold every clone; where another copy was compared, an unresolved V gene accounts for under half, and the others remain unexplained. The sample records 500,000 to 750,000 clones, over 75% of which are singletons. The ten most abundant clones make up approximately 0.011% of the sample. Looking up the germline V gene yields CDR1 MNHNS and CDR2 SASEGT. V lost 5 bases and J lost 2 bases; the stretch between them is 12 bases long. The CDR3 goes from the cysteine to the phenylalanine over 14 residues. Here the CDR3 DNA is all that survives: 42 bases in frame from base 1. This sample was also put to use in a study of human thymus T cells. The second study also describes: Immunologically healthy infants undergoing open corrective cardiac surgery for congenital heart defects in Finland were used as donors. Thymus tissue was collected as surgical resects that were removed during corrective cardiac surgery. Both the thymic and the peripheral blood repertoires appeared to show biased V and J gene segment usage. The related research found that thymic TCR repertoires overlapped highly between unrelated individuals. TCR alpha and beta repertoires from about eight infant thymus samples and four related peripheral blood samples were characterized in the study. The cohort included over five male and a couple of female infants, with donor ages spanning 7 to 244 days. Thymocytes were mechanically released from the tissue and were stored as pellets of about 9-33 million cells at -70 degrees C. Genomic DNA was extracted from frozen cell pellets with a QIAsymphony instrument. The immunoSEQ multiplex PCR assay was used to amplify the TCRB and TCRAD loci from a standardized amount of quality-controlled genomic DNA. Amplicons spanned the V(D)J region at a length sufficient to cover the CDR3 and identify V and J genes. The amplicons were sequenced on an Illumina platform via the commercial immunoSEQ service. Primer bias and sequencing errors were corrected as previously described, and TCRAD and TCRB definitions were based on the IMGT database. Analysis of the repertoires was done with immunoSEQ Analyzer 3.0 and VDJTools and included basic statistics, V/J segment usage, diversity estimates, rarefaction and pairwise overlap. Diversity was estimated with Chao1, ChaoE, Efron-Thisted, Shannon and inverse Simpson indices, and also on datasets down-sampled to the smallest sample. Repertoire overlap was assessed by strict matching of CDR3 nucleotide sequence, V gene and J gene, and clustering was done by Jaccard-based multidimensional scaling. On average, thymus samples yielded about 730,000 unique TCRB clonotypes, whereas blood samples yielded roughly 80,000.

The chain joins TRBV6-1 to TRBJ1-1; no D gene can be assigned with confidence. Material for sequencing was thymocytes. The TCR originated in a boy less than two years old with a congenital heart defect. Donor details come from another sample of the same person, matched by shared clones. The CDR3 protein: CASSLGFANTEAFF. The sequence in DNA is TGTGCCAGCAGTTTGGGCTTTGCCAACACTGAAGCTTTCTTT.